These T cell receptor beta chains were read from a single sample in a study of blood T cell repertoires in COVID-19. The assay was immunoSEQ multiplex PCR, and TCRdb's table has in-frame clones only and misses some. The table includes some 130,000 clones, approximately 86% detected once. Sample: peripheral blood. The receptor set was obtained from a woman between 65 and 79 years old with COVID-19, enrolled during active disease. Both conserved end residues are part of each CDR3. Fields, in order: clone size, D gene, V gene, J gene, CDR3 DNA, CDR3 protein. D genes are given only for firm matches. Part of the rows lack a size; the others show once, few, many or a class for expanded clones.

-	TRBD1	TRBV12-5	TRBJ2-2	TGTGCTAGTGGTTTGGTACAGGGGGACAGGGGGAACACCGGGGAGCTGTTTTTT	CASGLVQGDRGNTGELFF
-	-	TRBV3-1/TRBV3-2	TRBJ1-5	TGTGCCAGCAGCCCCCGACAGATCAATCAGCCCCAGCATTTT	CASSPRQINQPQHF
-	TRBD1	TRBV30	TRBJ2-3	TGTGCCTGGAGGAGGGACAGGACAACAGATACGCAGTATTTT	CAWRRDRTTDTQYF
-	TRBD2	TRBV4-2	TRBJ2-5	TGTGCCAGCAGCCAAGATGTGAGGACTAGCGGGGGGGCTGAGACCCAGTACTTC	CASSQDVRTSGGAETQYF
-	TRBD1	TRBV27	TRBJ2-7	TGTGCCAGCAGTTTCGCGGACAGGGGCCTTTACGAGCAGTACTTC	CASSFADRGLYEQYF
once	TRBD1	TRBV27	TRBJ2-3	TGTGCCAGCAGTTCGGGACAGGGGTGGGATACGCAGTATTTT	CASSSGQGWDTQYF
-	TRBD1	TRBV29-1	TRBJ1-2	TGCAGCGTTTACGGACAGGGGATTAACTATGGCTACACCTTC	CSVYGQGINYGYTF
-	-	TRBV5-1	TRBJ2-7	TGCGCCAGCAGCCTGGAACAGGGATCCTACGAGCAGTACTTC	CASSLEQGSYEQYF
few	-	TRBV6-2/TRBV6-3	TRBJ1-5	TGTGCCAGCAGCCCCAGAGGTGAGGGAAATCAGCCCCAGCATTTT	CASSPRGEGNQPQHF
few	-	TRBV19	TRBJ1-2	TGTGCCAGTAGTACAGGGTATGGCTACACCTTC	CASSTGYGYTF
-	TRBD2	TRBV24-1	TRBJ2-5	TGTGCCACCAGTGATGCGACTAGCCCCCAAGAGACCCAGTACTTC	CATSDATSPQETQYF
-	TRBD1	TRBV7-3	TRBJ1-3	TGTGCCAGCAGCCTCTCGGACAGGTCTTCTGGAAACACCATATATTTT	CASSLSDRSSGNTIYF
-	TRBD1	TRBV7-2	TRBJ2-7	TGTGCCAGCAGCCCGACAGGGGGCCTCGAGCAGTACTTC	CASSPTGGLEQYF
once	TRBD1	TRBV18	TRBJ2-7	TGTGCCAGCTCACAACGGGACAGTGTAGAGCAGTACTTC	CASSQRDSVEQYF
-	TRBD1	TRBV5-8	TRBJ2-5	TGTGCCAGCAGCTTTAATCAGGGGGCTCGGGAGACCCAGTACTTC	CASSFNQGARETQYF
once	TRBD2	TRBV10-3	TRBJ2-3	TGTGCCATCAGTGACCTAACTAGCGGGTCGACCACAGATACGCAGTATTTT	CAISDLTSGSTTDTQYF
-	-	TRBV6-1	TRBJ1-5	TGTGCCAGCAGTGAAGGGGCAGTCTTTCAGCCCCAGCATTTT	CASSEGAVFQPQHF
-	-	TRBV3-1/TRBV3-2	TRBJ1-1	TGTGCCAGCAGCCAACGGGGGGGCAACACTGAAGCTTTCTTT	CASSQRGGNTEAFF
once	TRBD1	TRBV28	TRBJ1-4	TGTGCCAGCAGTCGCAGGGGGCGAAAGGATGAAAAACTGTTTTTT	CASSRRGRKDEKLFF
once	TRBD1	TRBV18	TRBJ2-7	TGTGCCAGCTCAGAGGACAGGTACTACGAGCAGTACTTC	CASSEDRYYEQYF
-	-	TRBV5-8	TRBJ1-3	TGTGCCAGCAGCTTGCGGGGGACCTCTGGAAACACCATATATTTT	CASSLRGTSGNTIYF
-	TRBD2	TRBV19	TRBJ2-1	TGTGCCAGTACTATGGTGGCTAGCGGGTACAATGAGCAGTTCTTC	CASTMVASGYNEQFF
once	TRBD1	TRBV28	TRBJ2-7	TGTGCCAGCAGTTTAAGGGGGCGGACAGGGGTTGGTTACGAGCAGTACTTC	CASSLRGRTGVGYEQYF
once	TRBD2	TRBV7-9	TRBJ2-3	TGTGCCAGCAGCTTCGGACTAGCGGTCCTCACAGATACGCAGTATTTT	CASSFGLAVLTDTQYF
few	-	TRBV30	TRBJ1-1	TGTGCCTGGAGCCCAACACGAGAAGCTTTCTTT	CAWSPTREAFF
-	-	TRBV28	TRBJ1-2	TGTGCCAGCAACTTGGGTCCCGCGGGTAACTATGGCTACACCTTC	CASNLGPAGNYGYTF
-	TRBD1	TRBV3-1/TRBV3-2	TRBJ2-2	TGTGCCAGCACCCGACAGGGATCCACCGGGGAGCTGTTTTTT	CASTRQGSTGELFF
-	-	TRBV6-1	TRBJ1-4	TGTGCCAGCAGTGAGAACAGACGTGAAAAACTGTTTTTT	CASSENRREKLFF
-	TRBD2	TRBV5-8	TRBJ2-1	TGTGCCAGCAGCTTGGAGGCTAGCGGGGGGGTCCGGCAGTTCTTC	CASSLEASGGVRQFF
-	-	TRBV9	TRBJ2-2	TGTGCCAGCAGCGTAGTTCCAGCGTTCACCGGGGAGCTGTTTTTT	CASSVVPAFTGELFF
-	-	TRBV5-4	TRBJ2-1	TGTGCCAGCAGCTTGGGAACTACCGGGGGTGAGCAGTTCTTC	CASSLGTTGGEQFF
once	-	TRBV7-9	TRBJ1-3	TGTGCCAGCAGCCCCGATGCGGCTACCTCTGGAAACACCATATATTTT	CASSPDAATSGNTIYF
-	TRBD1	TRBV6-1	TRBJ1-3	TGTGCCAGCAGTGTTAGGACAGGAAGAAACTCTGGAAACACCATATATTTT	CASSVRTGRNSGNTIYF
-	-	TRBV11-2	TRBJ1-4	TGTGCCAGCAGCTTAGGTAGCCAGGGATGGCACGAAAAACTGTTTTTT	CASSLGSQGWHEKLFF
-	TRBD1	TRBV6-6	TRBJ1-3	TGTGCCAGCAGCTACGGACAGGCTGGAAACACCATATATTTT	CASSYGQAGNTIYF
-	-	TRBV6-5	TRBJ1-3	TGTGCCAGCAGTTACGGGGGCTTCTTGGGAAACACCATATATTTT	CASSYGGFLGNTIYF
few	TRBD1	TRBV11-2	TRBJ1-1	TGTGCCAGCAGCTCAATTCCGTTTGACAGGGTAAGAACTGAAGCTTTCTTT	CASSSIPFDRVRTEAFF
-	-	TRBV9	TRBJ2-3	TGTGCCAGCAGCGTTGGGCAGTCAAACACAGATACGCAGTATTTT	CASSVGQSNTDTQYF
-	-	TRBV11-3	TRBJ2-1	TGTGCCAGCAGCTTACGGCTGGGCGAACTGGCACGGAATGAGCAGTTCTTC	CASSLRLGELARNEQFF
-	-	TRBV29-1	TRBJ1-3	TGCAGCGTTGATGGCACCGACTCTGGAAACACCATATATTTT	CSVDGTDSGNTIYF
-	-	TRBV3-1/TRBV3-2	TRBJ2-2	TGTGCCAGCAGCCAAGTTCCGGGCACCGGGGAGCTGTTTTTT	CASSQVPGTGELFF
-	-	TRBV21-1	TRBJ2-7	TGTGCCAGCAGTGGACAAGGCTCTTTGGAGCTTCGACCCTACGAGCAGTACTTC	CASSGQGSLELRPYEQYF
-	TRBD1	TRBV10-3	TRBJ2-2	TGTGCCATCAGGAAAGACCGGGACAGGGACACCGGGGAGCTGTTTTTT	CAIRKDRDRDTGELFF
-	-	TRBV5-1	TRBJ1-1	TGCGCCAGCAGCTCGGGACACCCGAACACTGAAGCTTTCTTT	CASSSGHPNTEAFF
-	-	TRBV5-1	TRBJ2-1	TGCGCCAGCAGCTTGGGACTGCCCTCCTACAATGAGCAGTTCTTC	CASSLGLPSYNEQFF
-	TRBD2	TRBV28	TRBJ2-1	TGTGCCAGCATCTCGGGAGGGGCGGGGCGTGAGCAGTTCTTC	CASISGGAGREQFF
-	-	TRBV5-1	TRBJ2-1	TGCGCCAGCAAGGACAGTACCTACAATGAGCAGTTCTTC	CASKDSTYNEQFF
-	-	TRBV4-2	TRBJ2-5	TGTGCCAGCAGCCCCGAACCCCGGGGAGAGACCCAGTACTTC	CASSPEPRGETQYF
-	-	TRBV7-9	TRBJ1-1	TGTGCCAGCGGACAGCTTAGGTTGAACACTGAAGCTTTCTTT	CASGQLRLNTEAFF
few	TRBD1	TRBV19	TRBJ2-4	TGTGCCAGTAAACCCGACAGGGGCAAAAACATTCAGTACTTC	CASKPDRGKNIQYF
-	-	TRBV30	TRBJ2-3	TGTGCCTGTTGGGGTAGCGGAGCGAGGACGCAGTATTTT	CACWGSGARTQYF
-	TRBD1	TRBV6-5	TRBJ2-3	TGTGCCAGCAGACTCGGACAGGGCCGGACAGATACGCAGTATTTT	CASRLGQGRTDTQYF
few	TRBD1	TRBV19	TRBJ1-5	TGTGCCAGTAGTTACCCCCCCGAGGACAGGGAACTGAACCAGCCCCAGCATTTT	CASSYPPEDRELNQPQHF
-	-	TRBV4-2	TRBJ2-6	TGTGCCAGCAGCCAAGTCGGTCCTAGCCCTGACTCTGGGGCCAACGTCCTGACTTTC	CASSQVGPSPDSGANVLTF
-	-	TRBV5-5	TRBJ2-7	TGTGCCAGCAGCTTGGGGACAGCCGGTACATACGAGCAGTACTTC	CASSLGTAGTYEQYF
-	TRBD1	TRBV30	TRBJ1-1	TGTGCCTGGAGAAGAGCAGGGGGCACTGAAGCTTTCTTT	CAWRRAGGTEAFF
-	TRBD1	TRBV19	TRBJ2-3	TGTGCCAGTAGCCTCCCGGGCAGGGGGCCTGGAGATACGCAGTATTTT	CASSLPGRGPGDTQYF
-	-	TRBV2	TRBJ1-5	TGTGCCAGCAGCGACGGGGGGTACAATCAGCCCCAGCATTTT	CASSDGGYNQPQHF
-	TRBD2	TRBV4-2	TRBJ2-1	TGTGCCAGCAGCCCAGCGCCTCTAGCGGGGGGGCCGGGTGAGCAGTTCTTC	CASSPAPLAGGPGEQFF